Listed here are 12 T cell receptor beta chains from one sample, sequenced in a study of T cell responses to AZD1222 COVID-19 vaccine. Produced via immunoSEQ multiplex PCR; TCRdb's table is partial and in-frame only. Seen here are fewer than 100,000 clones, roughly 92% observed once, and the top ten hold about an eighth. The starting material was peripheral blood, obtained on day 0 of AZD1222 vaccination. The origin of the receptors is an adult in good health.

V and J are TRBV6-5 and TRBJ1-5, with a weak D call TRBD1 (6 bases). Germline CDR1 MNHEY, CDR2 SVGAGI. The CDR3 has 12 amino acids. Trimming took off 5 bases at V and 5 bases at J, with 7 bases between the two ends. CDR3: CASSHRDQPQHF. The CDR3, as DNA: TGTGCCAGCAGTCACAGGGATCAGCCCCAGCATTTT.

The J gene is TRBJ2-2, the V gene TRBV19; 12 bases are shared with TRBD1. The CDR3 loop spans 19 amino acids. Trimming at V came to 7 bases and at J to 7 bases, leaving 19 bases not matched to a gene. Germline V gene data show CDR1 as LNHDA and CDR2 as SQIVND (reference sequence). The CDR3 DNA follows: TGTGCCAGTACCCCCCTGGGGGTCGGGACAGGGGGCGCGGGCGGGGAGCTGTTTTTT. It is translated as CASTPLGVGTGGAGGELFF. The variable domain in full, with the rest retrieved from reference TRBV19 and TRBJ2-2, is DGGITQSPKYLFRKEGQNVTLSCEQNLNHDAMYWYRQDPGQGLRLIYYSQIVNDFQKGDIAEGYSVSREKKESFPLTVTSAQKNPTAFYLCASTPLGVGTGGAGGELFFGEGSRLTVL.

Here the CDR3 DNA reads TGTGCCAGTAGTTGGGGATGGGCTAATGAAAAACTGTTTTTT. It yields the protein CASSWGWANEKLFF. V and J are TRBV19 and TRBJ1-4; D call uncertain. The V end was cut by 5 bases, the J end by 3 bases, with 10 bases between. Germline CDR1 reads LNHDA; CDR2 reads SQIVND (reference sequence). This CDR3 spans 14 amino acids.

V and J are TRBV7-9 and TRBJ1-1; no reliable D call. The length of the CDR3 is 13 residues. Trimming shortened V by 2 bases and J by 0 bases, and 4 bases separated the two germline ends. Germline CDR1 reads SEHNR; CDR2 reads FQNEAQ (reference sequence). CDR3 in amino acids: CASSLSMNTEAFF. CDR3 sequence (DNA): TGTGCCAGCAGCTTATCGATGAACACTGAAGCTTTCTTT.

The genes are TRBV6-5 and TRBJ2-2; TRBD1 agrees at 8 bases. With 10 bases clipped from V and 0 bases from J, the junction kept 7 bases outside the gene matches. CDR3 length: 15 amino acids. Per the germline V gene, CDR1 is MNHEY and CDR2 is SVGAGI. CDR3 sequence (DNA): TGTGCCATCTCCTTACAGGGGGCGAACACCGGGGAGCTGTTTTTT. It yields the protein CAISLQGANTGELFF.

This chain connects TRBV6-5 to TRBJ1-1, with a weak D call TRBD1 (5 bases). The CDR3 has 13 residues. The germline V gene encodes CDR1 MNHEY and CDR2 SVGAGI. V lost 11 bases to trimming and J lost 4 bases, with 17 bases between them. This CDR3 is CAGGGLRGTEAFF. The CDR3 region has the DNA TGTGCCGGGGGGGGTCTAAGGGGCACTGAAGCTTTCTTT.

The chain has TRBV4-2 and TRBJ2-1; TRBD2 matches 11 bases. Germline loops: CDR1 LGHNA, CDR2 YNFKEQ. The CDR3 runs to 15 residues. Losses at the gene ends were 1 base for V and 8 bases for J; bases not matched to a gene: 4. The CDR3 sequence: CASSQVLAGVDEQFF. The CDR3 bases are TGTGCCAGCAGCCAAGTACTAGCGGGAGTCGATGAGCAGTTCTTC.

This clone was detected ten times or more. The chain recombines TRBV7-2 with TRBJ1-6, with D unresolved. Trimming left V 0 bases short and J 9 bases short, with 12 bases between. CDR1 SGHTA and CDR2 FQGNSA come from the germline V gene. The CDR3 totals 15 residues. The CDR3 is CASSLAAAKGSPLHF. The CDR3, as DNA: TGTGCCAGCAGCTTAGCTGCTGCCAAGGGTTCACCCCTCCACTTT.

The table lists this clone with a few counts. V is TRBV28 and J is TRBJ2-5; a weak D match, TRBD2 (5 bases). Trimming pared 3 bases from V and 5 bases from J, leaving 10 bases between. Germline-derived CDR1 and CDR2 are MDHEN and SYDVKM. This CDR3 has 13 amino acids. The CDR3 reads CASSLDSWETQYF. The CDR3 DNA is TGTGCCAGCAGTTTGGACTCATGGGAGACCCAGTACTTC. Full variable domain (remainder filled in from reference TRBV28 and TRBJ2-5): DVKVTQSSRYLVKRTGEKVFLECVQDMDHENMFWYRQDPGLGLRLIYFSYDVKMKEKGDIPEGYSVSREKKERFSLILESASTNQTSMYLCASSLDSWETQYFGPGTRLLVL.

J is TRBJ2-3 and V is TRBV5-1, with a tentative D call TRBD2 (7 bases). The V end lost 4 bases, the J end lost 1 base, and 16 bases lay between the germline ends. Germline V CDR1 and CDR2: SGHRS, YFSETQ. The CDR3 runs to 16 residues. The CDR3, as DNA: TGCGCCAGCAGCCCCCTGGGGAGGGGGGGCACAGATACGCAGTATTTT. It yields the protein CASSPLGRGGTDTQYF.

The CDR3 loop is CASSLDRAYTEAFF. In DNA, the CDR3 is TGTGCCAGTAGCCTGGACAGGGCCTACACTGAAGCTTTCTTT. This chain links TRBV19 with TRBJ1-1, with 8 bases that match TRBD1. CDR3 length: 14 amino acids. Germline V gene data show CDR1 as LNHDA and CDR2 as SQIVND (reference sequence). Germline trimming cut 6 bases from V and 3 bases from J; bases unmatched to any gene: 6.

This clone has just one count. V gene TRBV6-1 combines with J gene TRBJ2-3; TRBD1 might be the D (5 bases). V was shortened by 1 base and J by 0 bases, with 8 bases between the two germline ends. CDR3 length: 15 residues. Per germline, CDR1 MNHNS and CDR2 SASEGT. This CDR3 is CASSEVGLSTDTQYF. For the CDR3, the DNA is TGTGCCAGCAGTGAAGTGGGGCTTAGCACAGATACGCAGTATTTT.